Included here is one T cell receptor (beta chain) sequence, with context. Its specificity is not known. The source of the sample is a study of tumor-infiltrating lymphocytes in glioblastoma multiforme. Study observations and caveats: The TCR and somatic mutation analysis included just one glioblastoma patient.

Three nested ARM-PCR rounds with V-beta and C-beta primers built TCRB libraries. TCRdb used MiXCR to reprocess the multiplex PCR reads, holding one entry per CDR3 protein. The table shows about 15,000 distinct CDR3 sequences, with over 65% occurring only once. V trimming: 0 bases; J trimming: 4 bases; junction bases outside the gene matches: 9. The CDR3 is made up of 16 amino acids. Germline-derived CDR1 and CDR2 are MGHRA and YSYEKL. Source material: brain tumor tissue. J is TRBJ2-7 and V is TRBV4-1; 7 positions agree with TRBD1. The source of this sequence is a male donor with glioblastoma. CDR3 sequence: CASSQDPGTVVYEQYF. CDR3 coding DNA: TGCGCCAGCAGCCAAGATCCAGGGACAGTGGTGTACGAGCAGTACTTC.